The 7 T cell receptor beta chains in this list originate from one sample, sequenced in a study of blood T cell repertoires in COVID-19. Here immunoSEQ multiplex PCR was the method, and the copy in TCRdb shows in-frame clones only, minus some. This table holds some 330,000 clones, under 85% found once. The sample was PBMCs or T cells enriched from blood (not recorded which). These receptor sequences come from a woman aged 50 to 65 who had recovered from COVID-19.

J is TRBJ1-4 and V is TRBV2, with D possibly matching TRBD1 (5 bases). V was trimmed by 1 base and J by 8 bases, leaving 14 bases between them. The CDR3 covers 15 residues. CDR1 is SNHLY and CDR2 is FYNNEI in the germline V gene. The CDR3 nucleotides are TGTGCCAGCAGTGAAGATGGGGCGGGGAGGGAAAAACTGTTTTTT. This encodes CASSEDGAGREKLFF.

The V call is TRBV2, the J call TRBJ2-7; no clear D gene. V was cut by 4 bases and J by 3 bases, with 25 bases left in between. The CDR3 consists of 18 residues. The germline V gene encodes CDR1 SNHLY and CDR2 FYNNEI. DNA for the CDR3: TGTGCCAGCAGTGGCAGGCGAAACGTCGACAACCAACGCTACGAGCAGTACTTC. Amino acid sequence: CASSGRRNVDNQRYEQYF.

As DNA, the CDR3 is TGTGCCAGCAGCCTGGGACAGGGGGCAGGAGATGGCTACACCTTC. Translating gives CASSLGQGAGDGYTF. The rearrangement uses TRBV2 and TRBJ1-2, with 12 bases matching TRBD1. The trim removed 6 bases at V and 6 bases at J, leaving 8 bases unmatched. CDR1 SNHLY and CDR2 FYNNEI come from the germline V gene. The CDR3 has 15 amino acids.

This clone has more than one count but fewer than ten. The V call is TRBV6-4, the J call TRBJ2-7, with TRBD1 identical over 8 bases. The CDR3 consists of 16 residues. J was trimmed by 0 bases and V by 2 bases; bases with no gene match: 6. Germline CDR1 and CDR2: MRHNA and SNTAGT. DNA for the CDR3: TGTGCCAGCAGTGACATCGGACAGGGTAACTCCTACGAGCAGTACTTC. Translating gives CASSDIGQGNSYEQYF.

The chain couples TRBV5-4 to TRBJ2-2; D is unclear. This CDR3 has 16 residues. V lost 0 bases, J lost 10 bases, and 19 bases lay in between. Germline V gene lookup returns CDR1 SGHNT and CDR2 YYREEE (reference sequence). The CDR3 region is CASSLASSRLREELFF. The CDR3 DNA reads as TGTGCCAGCAGCTTGGCTAGTTCAAGACTCAGAGAGGAGCTGTTTTTT.

The chain combines TRBV2 with TRBJ1-5; tentative D call: TRBD1 (6 bases). V lost 7 bases, J lost 6 bases, and 10 bases lay in between. The length of the CDR3 is 12 residues. CDR1 SNHLY and CDR2 FYNNEI come from the germline V gene. In DNA, the CDR3 is TGTGCCAGCAACAGGGTCGGTCAGCCCCAGCATTTT. Translating gives CASNRVGQPQHF.

The chain has TRBV5-1 and TRBJ1-3, with a possible D match to TRBD1 (5 bases). In germline, CDR1 is SGHRS, CDR2 YFSETQ. The CDR3 runs to 17 residues. Between the trimmed V and J ends, which lost 6 bases and 3 bases, there was a span of 22 bases. CDR3 nucleotides: TGCGCCAGCACGCTCGATCCTCAGGGTTACGATGGAAACACCATATATTTT. The encoded protein is CASTLDPQGYDGNTIYF. Drawing the rest from reference TRBV5-1 and TRBJ1-3, the complete variable domain is KAGVTQTPRYLIKTRGQQVTLSCSPISGHRSVSWYQQTPGQGLQFLFEYFSETQRNKGNFPGRFSGRQFSNSRSEMNVSTLELGDSALYLCASTLDPQGYDGNTIYFGEGSWLTVV.